This T cell receptor (beta chain) stems from a study of T cell changes during pregnancy in multiple sclerosis. Using immunoSEQ multiplex PCR, the repertoire was profiled, and TCRdb retains in-frame clones only, with some absent. Of fewer than 100,000 clones in the sample, 89% are singletons; the top ten hold over 1.5%. The germline V and J ends were trimmed by 2 bases and 1 base, with 13 bases remaining between them. This CDR3 comprises 17 residues. CDR1 and CDR2 (germline): SGDLS, YYNGEE. The sample here was peripheral blood, taken before pregnancy. The V gene is TRBV9, the J gene TRBJ1-6, with D perhaps TRBD1 (5 bases). The receptor comes from a female donor with multiple sclerosis, enrolled in a pregnancy study. This chain's CDR3 is CASSVAGIRSYNSPLHF. CDR3 bases: TGTGCCAGCAGCGTTGCAGGGATTAGGTCCTATAATTCACCCCTCCACTTT.